This T cell receptor (beta chain) is from a study of T cell responses to AZD1222 COVID-19 vaccine. Trimming took 5 bases from V and 1 from J, leaving 8 bases between them. The CDR3 is 13 amino acids. Overall study findings and caveats: Repertoires were sampled only after the peak T cell response. Nearly half of spike-specific TCRs reportedly target variant regions that are unmutated in the B.1.351 and B.1.1.7 variants. Baseline testing showed seropositivity in only five to seven AZD1222 recipients.

Here immunoSEQ multiplex PCR was the method, and the copy in TCRdb shows in-frame clones only, minus some. This sample has 110,000 to 150,000 clones, with 88% found just once. As for this clone: Antigen specificity is unknown.

V gene TRBV12-3 or TRBV12-4 combines with J gene TRBJ1-1, with no clear D. The sequencing used peripheral blood, collected on day 0 of AZD1222 vaccination. The origin of this receptor is an adult in good health. Here the CDR3 DNA reads TGTGCCAGCAGTAGACCTACGAACACTGAAGCTTTCTTT. As protein: CASSRPTNTEAFF.